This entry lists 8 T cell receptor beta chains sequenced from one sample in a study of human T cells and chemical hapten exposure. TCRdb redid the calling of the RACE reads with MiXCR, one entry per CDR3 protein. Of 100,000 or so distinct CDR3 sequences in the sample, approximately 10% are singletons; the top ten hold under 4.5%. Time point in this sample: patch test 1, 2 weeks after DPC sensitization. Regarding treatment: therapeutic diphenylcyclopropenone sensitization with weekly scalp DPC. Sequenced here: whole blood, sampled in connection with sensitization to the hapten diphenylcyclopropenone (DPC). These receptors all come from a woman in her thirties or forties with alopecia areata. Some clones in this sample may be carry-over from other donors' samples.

The CDR3 coding sequence is TGTGCCAGCACTCAAACCAGCAGTGAGCAGTTCTTC. Translated: CASTQTSSEQFF. The rearrangement links TRBV6-5 to TRBJ2-1; D call uncertain. V gave up 7 bases and J gave up 9 bases, with 13 bases separating them. From germline, CDR1 is MNHEY and CDR2 SVGAGI. The CDR3 is 12 residues long.

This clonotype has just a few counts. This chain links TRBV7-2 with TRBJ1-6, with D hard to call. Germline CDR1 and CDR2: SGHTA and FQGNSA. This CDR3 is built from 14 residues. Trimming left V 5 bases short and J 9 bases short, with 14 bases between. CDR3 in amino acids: CASSPRSEISPLHF. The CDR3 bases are TGTGCCAGCAGCCCGAGGTCAGAGATTTCACCCCTCCACTTT.

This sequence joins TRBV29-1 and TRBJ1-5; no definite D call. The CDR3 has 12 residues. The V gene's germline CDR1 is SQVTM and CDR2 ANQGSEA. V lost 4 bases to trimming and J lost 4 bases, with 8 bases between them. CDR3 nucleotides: TGCAGCGTTGGAGGGCAGAATCAGCCCCAGCATTTT. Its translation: CSVGGQNQPQHF.

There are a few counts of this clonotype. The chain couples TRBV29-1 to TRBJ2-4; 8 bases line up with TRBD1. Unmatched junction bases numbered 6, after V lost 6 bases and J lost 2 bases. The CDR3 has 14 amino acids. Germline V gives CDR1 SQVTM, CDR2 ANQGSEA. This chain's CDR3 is CSVSHRGSKNIQYF. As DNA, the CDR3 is TGCAGCGTCTCTCACAGGGGGTCCAAAAACATTCAGTACTTC.

DNA for the CDR3: TGTGCCAGCAGACATTCCAGGGTCCAAGGGAACACTGAAGCTTTCTTT. Encoded protein: CASRHSRVQGNTEAFF. This rearrangement joins TRBV2 to TRBJ1-1; the D gene is possibly TRBD1 (5 bases). The germline V gene encodes CDR1 SNHLY and CDR2 FYNNEI. V lost 6 bases and J lost 1, with 18 bases in between. This CDR3 is 16 amino acids long.

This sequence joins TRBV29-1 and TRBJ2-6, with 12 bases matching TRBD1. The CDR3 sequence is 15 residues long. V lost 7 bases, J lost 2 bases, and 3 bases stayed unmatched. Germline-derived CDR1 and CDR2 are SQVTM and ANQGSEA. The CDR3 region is CSAGTGGAGANVLTF. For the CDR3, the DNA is TGCAGCGCCGGGACAGGGGGCGCTGGGGCCAACGTCCTGACTTTC.

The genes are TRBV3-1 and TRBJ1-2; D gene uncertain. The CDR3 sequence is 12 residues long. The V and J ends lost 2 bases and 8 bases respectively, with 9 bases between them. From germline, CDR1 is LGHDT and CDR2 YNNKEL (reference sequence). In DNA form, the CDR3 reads TGTGCCAGCAGCCAAAGGCTCGTCGGCTACACCTTC. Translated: CASSQRLVGYTF.

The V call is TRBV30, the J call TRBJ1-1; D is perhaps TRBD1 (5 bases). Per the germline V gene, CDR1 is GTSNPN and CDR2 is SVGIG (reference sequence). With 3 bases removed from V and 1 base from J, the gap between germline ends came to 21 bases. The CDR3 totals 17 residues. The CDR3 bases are TGTGCCTGGAGAGGGTCTGGGGGGTTAGCGACGAACACTGAAGCTTTCTTT. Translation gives CAWRGSGGLATNTEAFF.